A single sample is the source of the 32 T cell receptor beta chains below, sequenced in a study of shared clonotypes between healthy human individuals. Naive CD8 cells lacked CD45RO and underwent positive selection for CCR7, leaving out terminally differentiated effector memory CD45RA+ cells. Using immunoSEQ multiplex PCR, the repertoire was profiled, and TCRdb retains in-frame clones only, with some absent. The data show some 630,000 clones, about 96% seen once. Input material: naive CD8+ T cells sorted from blood. These receptors were collected from a woman aged 25 to 39 in good health.

The chain employs TRBV16 and TRBJ1-5; D not resolved. CDR1 KGHSY and CDR2 FQNENV come from the germline V gene. Deletions cut 3 bases from V and 6 bases from J, with 9 bases between. The CDR3 loop spans 13 amino acids. In DNA form, the CDR3 reads TGTGCCAGCAGCCATGAGCATTTTCAGCCCCAGCATTTT. Translating it yields CASSHEHFQPQHF.

This clone has only a few counts. V gene TRBV28 combines with J gene TRBJ1-5; no firm D call. This CDR3 contains 14 residues. CDR1 MDHEN and CDR2 SYDVKM come from the germline V gene. The V gene lost 2 bases and the J gene lost 3 bases, with 8 bases spanning the gap. This CDR3 reads CASSLPDSNQPQHF. CDR3 bases: TGTGCCAGCAGTTTACCGGACTCCAATCAGCCCCAGCATTTT.

The V and J genes are TRBV28 and TRBJ2-7; TRBD2 matches 9 bases. The trim removed 3 bases at V and 2 bases at J, leaving 2 bases unmatched. CDR3 length: 14 amino acids. Germline V lookup: CDR1 MDHEN, CDR2 SYDVKM. Written as DNA, the CDR3 is TGTGCCAGCAGTTTGGGACTAGCAGCCTACGAGCAGTACTTC. Its protein is CASSLGLAAYEQYF.

The chain has TRBV11-2 and TRBJ2-3, with TRBD2 matching 7 bases. The CDR3 extends over 15 amino acids. CDR1 is SGHAT and CDR2 is FQNNGV in the germline V gene. The V and J ends lost 4 bases and 3 bases, in that order; junction bases with no gene match: 7. The CDR3 DNA follows: TGTGCCAGCAGCTACCGGGGACTAACGACAGATACGCAGTATTTT. This encodes CASSYRGLTTDTQYF.

This chain connects TRBV6-5 to TRBJ2-3, with D uncertain. Between the trimmed V and J ends, which lost 1 base and 3 bases, there was a span of 5 bases. The CDR3 covers 13 residues. The germline V gene has CDR1 MNHEY and CDR2 SVGAGI. CDR3 nucleotides: TGTGCCAGCAGTTACTTTATAACAGATACGCAGTATTTT. It yields the protein CASSYFITDTQYF.

The rearrangement links TRBV28 to TRBJ1-5; D gene uncertain. V shed 6 bases and J shed 0 bases, with 9 bases lying between them. The CDR3 has 14 residues. Germline V gene data show CDR1 as MDHEN and CDR2 as SYDVKM. In nucleotides, the CDR3 is TGTGCCAGCAGACTGGGGTATAGCAATCAGCCCCAGCATTTT. Its protein product is CASRLGYSNQPQHF.

The chain links TRBV6-5 to TRBJ1-2; D may be TRBD1 (6 bases). Germline V gene sequence: CDR1 MNHEY, CDR2 SVGAGI. This CDR3 spans 13 amino acids. V lost 6 bases to trimming and J lost 8 bases, with 16 bases between them. The CDR3 nucleotides read TGTGCCAGCAGCCTCGGACAGAGTGGAGGCTACACCTTC. Amino acids: CASSLGQSGGYTF.

V usage is TRBV6-1 and J usage is TRBJ2-6; 7 bases are a match to TRBD1. Germline CDR1 reads MNHNS; CDR2 reads SASEGT. V shed 2 bases, J shed 0 bases, and the junction held 7 bases outside the gene matches. The CDR3 runs to 18 residues. As DNA, the CDR3 is TGTGCCAGCAGTGAAACGACAGGGTGGAACTCTGGGGCCAACGTCCTGACTTTC. It specifies CASSETTGWNSGANVLTF.

This sequence joins TRBV27 and TRBJ2-7; 8 bases agree with TRBD2. After removal of 6 bases from V and 7 bases from J, the junction contained 11 bases not matched to a gene. CDR3 length equals 14 residues. The germline gives CDR1 MNHEY, CDR2 SMNVEV (reference sequence). As DNA, the CDR3 is TGTGCCAGCAGGCTTGGCGGGGGGCCTGGAGAGCAGTACTTC. This encodes CASRLGGGPGEQYF.

The chain carries TRBV6-5 and TRBJ1-5, with no clear D. With 8 bases removed from V and 7 bases from J, the gap between germline ends came to 15 bases. Germline values: CDR1 MNHEY, CDR2 SVGAGI. The CDR3 loop spans 13 amino acids. The CDR3 bases are TGTGCCAGCGGCTTGGGGATGCGGCAGCCCCAGCATTTT. Its translation: CASGLGMRQPQHF.

The chain links TRBV19 to TRBJ1-5; D gene unclear. V was cut by 5 bases and J by 0 bases, with 14 bases left in between. This CDR3 is built from 16 residues. Per the germline V gene, CDR1 is LNHDA and CDR2 is SQIVND (reference sequence). CDR3 protein: CASSAAGSPSNQPQHF. The CDR3 nucleotides read TGTGCCAGTAGTGCGGCAGGTAGTCCTAGCAATCAGCCCCAGCATTTT.

This chain connects TRBV4-1 to TRBJ2-1, with D hard to call. The germline V gene encodes CDR1 MGHRA and CDR2 YSYEKL. This CDR3 is 16 amino acids long. The V and J ends lost 3 bases and 8 bases respectively, with 20 bases between them. The CDR3 sequence: CASSHPVISSPDEQFF. The CDR3 DNA follows: TGCGCCAGCAGCCACCCCGTTATTTCCAGTCCCGATGAGCAGTTCTTC.

This chain joins TRBV27 and TRBJ2-2, with 8 nucleotides matching TRBD2. This CDR3 has 15 amino acids. CDR1 and CDR2 from the germline V gene are MNHEY and SMNVEV (reference sequence). Trimming took 4 bases from V and 3 from J; bases not matched to a gene: 4. The CDR3 region has the DNA TGTGCCAGCAGTTGGACTAGCCTTGACACCGGGGAGCTGTTTTTT. Amino acids: CASSWTSLDTGELFF.

This chain connects TRBV9 to TRBJ1-1; 8 bases map to TRBD1. With 1 base clipped from V and 0 bases from J, the junction kept 5 bases outside the gene matches. Germline assignment: CDR1 SGDLS and CDR2 YYNGEE. The CDR3 covers 16 residues. DNA for the CDR3: TGTGCCAGCAGCGTAATAGGGACAGGTCTGAACACTGAAGCTTTCTTT. Translation: CASSVIGTGLNTEAFF.

The chain couples TRBV7-9 to TRBJ2-1, with no clear D. Trimming took off 6 bases at V and 9 bases at J, with 12 bases between the two ends. In germline, CDR1 is SEHNR, CDR2 FQNEAQ (reference sequence). The CDR3 covers 12 residues. CDR3: CASRADGSEQFF. Written as DNA, the CDR3 is TGTGCCAGCAGGGCGGATGGGTCTGAGCAGTTCTTC.

This chain connects TRBV5-5 to TRBJ1-1; D perhaps matches TRBD1 (5 bases). This CDR3 spans 15 amino acids. The germline V gene has CDR1 SGHKS and CDR2 YYEKEE (reference sequence). With 5 bases removed from V and 3 bases from J, the gap between germline ends came to 17 bases. The CDR3 DNA reads as TGTGCCAGCAGGAGAGGGGCTCGTTGGGACACTGAAGCTTTCTTT. Residues: CASRRGARWDTEAFF.

The J gene is TRBJ2-5, the V gene TRBV6-5; D is unclear. V was cut by 6 bases and J by 5 bases, with 16 bases left in between. Germline assignment: CDR1 MNHEY and CDR2 SVGAGI. The CDR3 loop spans 14 amino acids. CDR3 coding DNA: TGTGCCAGCAGCTCGGACCAACAGTTGGAGACCCAGTACTTC. Protein sequence: CASSSDQQLETQYF.

This chain connects TRBV27 to TRBJ2-3; D is possibly TRBD2 (5 bases). Germline V CDR1 and CDR2: MNHEY, SMNVEV (reference sequence). CDR3 size: 13 residues. The V and J ends lost 6 bases and 4 bases respectively, with 11 bases between them. Here the CDR3 reads CASRHGLPDTQYF. The CDR3 bases are TGTGCCAGCAGGCACGGACTGCCAGATACGCAGTATTTT.

J is TRBJ2-1 and V is TRBV27; no clear D gene. Trimming removed 6 bases at V and 10 bases at J, with 10 bases between. This CDR3 is built from 11 residues. CDR1 is MNHEY and CDR2 is SMNVEV in the germline V gene (reference sequence). The DNA of the CDR3 is TGTGCCAGCAGAACCACGACGGAGCAGTTCTTC. It is translated as CASRTTTEQFF.

J is TRBJ2-5 and V is TRBV28; 8 bases are a match to TRBD2. Gene TRBJ2-7 matches the end of the DNA better, so the J call may be wrong. Germline lookup yields CDR1 MDHEN and CDR2 SYDVKM. The CDR3 runs to 16 residues. DNA of the CDR3: TGTGCCAGCAGTTTCGGGCGGGAGGCTTTCTCCTACGAGCAGTACTTC. It translates to CASSFGREAFSYEQYF.

V gene TRBV27 combines with J gene TRBJ2-7, with 7 bases identical to TRBD2. Germline CDR1 is MNHEY and CDR2 is SMNVEV (reference sequence). Trimming removed 4 bases from V and 5 bases from J; junction bases left unmatched: 14. CDR3 length equals 16 residues. The CDR3 coding sequence is TGTGCCAGCAGTTCCCCGTCTAGCGGACCACGACACGAGCAGTACTTC. This translates into CASSSPSSGPRHEQYF.

The chain is built from TRBV7-9 and TRBJ1-1; the D is unclear. Germline CDR1 is SEHNR and CDR2 is FQNEAQ (reference sequence). Trimming removed 1 base at V and 1 base at J, with 10 bases between. CDR3 size: 15 residues. The DNA for the CDR3 is TGTGCCAGCAGCTTAGAACGTGGGGAGAACACTGAAGCTTTCTTT. This gives the protein CASSLERGENTEAFF.

This clone has only a few counts. The genes are TRBV28 and TRBJ1-5; TRBD1 matches 7 bases. Germline assignment: CDR1 MDHEN and CDR2 SYDVKM. Trimming removed 6 bases from V and 4 bases from J; junction bases left unmatched: 6. This CDR3 has 14 amino acids. The CDR3 bases are TGTGCCAGCAGCTTCTCACAGGGGAATCAGCCCCAGCATTTT. Residues: CASSFSQGNQPQHF.

The chain is built from TRBV21-1 and TRBJ2-7; the table assigns TRBD2, which was not confirmed against the DNA. TRBV21-1 represents a pseudogene. The CDR3 is 12 residues long. CDR3 in DNA: TGTGCCAGCGAGAGGGACTCCTACGAGCAGTACTTC. Amino acid sequence: CASERDSYEQYF.

This clone has only one observation. This rearrangement joins TRBV28 to TRBJ2-7, with D possibly being TRBD1 (5 bases). The germline V and J ends were trimmed by 5 bases and 4 bases, with 18 bases remaining between them. Germline V lookup: CDR1 MDHEN, CDR2 SYDVKM. There are 15 residues in the CDR3. CDR3 in amino acids: CASSRFQGNDYEQYF. The DNA of the CDR3 is TGTGCCAGCAGTCGATTTCAGGGAAACGATTACGAGCAGTACTTC.

The V and J genes are TRBV27 and TRBJ1-1; TRBD1 aligns across 8 bases. J gave up 5 bases and V 7 bases, and 9 bases lay outside the gene matches. This CDR3 spans 14 amino acids. Germline CDR1 is MNHEY and CDR2 is SMNVEV (reference sequence). The CDR3 region is CASKNDRGETEAFF. CDR3 nucleotides: TGTGCCAGCAAAAACGACAGGGGAGAAACTGAAGCTTTCTTT.

V is TRBV4-2 and J is TRBJ2-7; 13 bases match TRBD2. Trimming at V came to 6 bases and at J to 5 bases, leaving 7 bases not matched to a gene. The CDR3 spans 15 residues. Looked up from germline, CDR1 is LGHNA and CDR2 is YNFKEQ. CDR3 amino acids: CASSTGTSGIHEQYF. The DNA for the CDR3 is TGTGCCAGCAGTACCGGGACTAGCGGGATTCACGAGCAGTACTTC.

Turning to this clone: The same CDR3 arises from other DNA sequences in this sample as well. The chain combines TRBV28 with TRBJ1-1, with unresolved D. The V gene lost 5 bases and the J gene lost 1 base, with 8 bases spanning the gap. CDR3 length: 13 amino acids. Germline-derived CDR1 and CDR2 are MDHEN and SYDVKM. The CDR3 region has the DNA TGTGCCAGCAGTCCGCCGGGGAACACTGAAGCTTTCTTT. It is translated as CASSPPGNTEAFF.

This chain connects TRBV19 to TRBJ2-1, with D tentatively TRBD1 (5 bases). The CDR3 has 16 residues. Germline V gives CDR1 LNHDA, CDR2 SQIVND (reference sequence). V was shortened by 3 bases and J by 4 bases, with 16 bases between the two germline ends. Here the CDR3 DNA reads TGTGCCAGTAGTATCGGTAGGGGCAAGGGGTACAATGAGCAGTTCTTC. Its protein product is CASSIGRGKGYNEQFF.

The chain employs TRBV5-6 and TRBJ2-7, with D uncertain. Trimming took 1 base from V and 0 from J, leaving 11 bases between them. The germline V gene encodes CDR1 SGHDT and CDR2 YYEEEE. The CDR3 loop spans 15 amino acids. The CDR3: CASSLIDGSSYEQYF. The CDR3 DNA follows: TGTGCCAGCAGCTTGATTGACGGCTCCTCCTACGAGCAGTACTTC.

The chain links TRBV28 to TRBJ2-5, with D possibly TRBD2 on 5 matching bases. The CDR3 totals 15 residues. V lost 2 bases to trimming and J lost 4 bases, with 14 bases between them. Germline V CDR1 and CDR2: MDHEN, SYDVKM. CDR3: CASSLVRGPAETQYF. In nucleotides, the CDR3 is TGTGCCAGCAGTTTAGTTCGGGGTCCCGCAGAGACCCAGTACTTC. The full variable domain, completed using reference TRBV28 and TRBJ2-5, is DVKVTQSSRYLVKRTGEKVFLECVQDMDHENMFWYRQDPGLGLRLIYFSYDVKMKEKGDIPEGYSVSREKKERFSLILESASTNQTSMYLCASSLVRGPAETQYFGPGTRLLVL.

In its sample, this clone was seen once. The chain is built from TRBV5-4 and TRBJ2-7; D might be TRBD2 (6 bases). The CDR3 extends over 14 amino acids. The V end lost 5 bases, the J end lost 2 bases, and 14 bases lay between the germline ends. The V gene's germline CDR1 is SGHNT and CDR2 YYREEE (reference sequence). CDR3 sequence reads: CASRSRLDTYEQYF. CDR3 in DNA: TGTGCCAGCAGATCCCGACTAGACACCTACGAGCAGTACTTC.